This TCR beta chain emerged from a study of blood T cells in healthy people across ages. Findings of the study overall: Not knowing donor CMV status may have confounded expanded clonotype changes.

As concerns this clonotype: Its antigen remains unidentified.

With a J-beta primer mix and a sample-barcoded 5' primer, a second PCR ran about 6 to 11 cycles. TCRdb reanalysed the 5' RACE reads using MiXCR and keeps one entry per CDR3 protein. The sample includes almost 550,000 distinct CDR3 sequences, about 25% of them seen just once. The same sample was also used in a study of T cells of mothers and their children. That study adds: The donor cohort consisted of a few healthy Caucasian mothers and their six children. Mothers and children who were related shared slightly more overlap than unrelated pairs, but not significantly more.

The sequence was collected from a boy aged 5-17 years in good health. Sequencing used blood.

CDR3 coding DNA: TGTGCCAGCAGCTCCCCGACTAGGTTGCAAGAGACCCAGTACTTC. Its protein product is CASSSPTRLQETQYF. The gene calls are TRBV7-9 and TRBJ2-5; tentatively, D is TRBD2 (6 bases). Germline values: CDR1 SEHNR, CDR2 FQNEAQ (reference sequence). V was shortened by 4 bases and J by 2 bases, with 14 bases between the two germline ends. The CDR3 extends over 15 amino acids.